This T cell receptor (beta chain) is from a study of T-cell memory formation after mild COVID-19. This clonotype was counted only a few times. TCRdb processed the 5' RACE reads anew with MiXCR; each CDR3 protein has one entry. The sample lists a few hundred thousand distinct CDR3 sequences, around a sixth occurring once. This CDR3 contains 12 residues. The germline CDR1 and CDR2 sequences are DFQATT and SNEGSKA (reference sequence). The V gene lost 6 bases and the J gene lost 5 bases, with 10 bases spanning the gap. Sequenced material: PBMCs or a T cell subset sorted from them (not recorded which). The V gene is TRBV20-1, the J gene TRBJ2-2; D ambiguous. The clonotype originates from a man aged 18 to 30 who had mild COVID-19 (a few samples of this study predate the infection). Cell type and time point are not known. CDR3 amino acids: CSAEEGTGELFF. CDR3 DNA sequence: TGCAGTGCGGAAGAAGGGACCGGGGAGCTGTTTTTT.